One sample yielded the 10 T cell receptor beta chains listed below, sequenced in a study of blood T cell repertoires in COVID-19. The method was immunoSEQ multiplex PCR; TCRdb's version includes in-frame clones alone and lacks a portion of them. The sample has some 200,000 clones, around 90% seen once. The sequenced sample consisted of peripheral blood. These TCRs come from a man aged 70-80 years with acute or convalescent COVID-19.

The CDR3 protein is CASSIQGNEQYF. The CDR3 DNA reads TGTGCCAGCAGCATACAGGGTAACGAGCAGTACTTC. The chain carries TRBV7-9 and TRBJ2-7, with D possibly matching TRBD1 (6 bases). This CDR3 has 12 amino acids. Germline CDR1 is SEHNR and CDR2 is FQNEAQ (reference sequence). V lost 5 bases and J 5 bases, leaving 10 bases between the germline ends.

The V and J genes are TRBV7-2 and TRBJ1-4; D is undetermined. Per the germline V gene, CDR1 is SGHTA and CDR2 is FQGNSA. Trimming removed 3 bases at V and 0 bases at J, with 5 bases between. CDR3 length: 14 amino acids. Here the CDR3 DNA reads TGTGCCAGCAGCTTCCGGGCAACTAATGAAAAACTGTTTTTT. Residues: CASSFRATNEKLFF.

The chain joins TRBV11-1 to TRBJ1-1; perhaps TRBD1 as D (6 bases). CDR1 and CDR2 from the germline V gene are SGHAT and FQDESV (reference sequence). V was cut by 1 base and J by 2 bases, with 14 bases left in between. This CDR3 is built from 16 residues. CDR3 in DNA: TGTGCCAGCAGCTTAGATCGAGGACAGACAAACACTGAAGCTTTCTTT. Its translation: CASSLDRGQTNTEAFF.

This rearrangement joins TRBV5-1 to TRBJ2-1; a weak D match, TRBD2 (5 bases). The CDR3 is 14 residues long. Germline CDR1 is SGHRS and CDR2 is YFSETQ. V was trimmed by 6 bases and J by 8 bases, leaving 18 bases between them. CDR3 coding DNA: TGCGCCAGCAAACTGGGAGTGGCGTGGGATGAGCAGTTCTTC. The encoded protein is CASKLGVAWDEQFF.

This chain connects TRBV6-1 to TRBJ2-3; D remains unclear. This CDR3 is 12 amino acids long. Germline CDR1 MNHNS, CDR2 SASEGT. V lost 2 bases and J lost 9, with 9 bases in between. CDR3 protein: CASSESGLTQYF. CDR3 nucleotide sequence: TGTGCCAGCAGTGAATCGGGTCTAACGCAGTATTTT.

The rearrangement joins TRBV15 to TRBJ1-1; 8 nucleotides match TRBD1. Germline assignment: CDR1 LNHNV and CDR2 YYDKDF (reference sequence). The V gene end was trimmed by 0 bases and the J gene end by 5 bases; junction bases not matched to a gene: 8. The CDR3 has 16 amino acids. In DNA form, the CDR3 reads TGTGCCACCAGCAGAGATTTTGGATACAGGGGGACTGAAGCTTTCTTT. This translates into CATSRDFGYRGTEAFF.

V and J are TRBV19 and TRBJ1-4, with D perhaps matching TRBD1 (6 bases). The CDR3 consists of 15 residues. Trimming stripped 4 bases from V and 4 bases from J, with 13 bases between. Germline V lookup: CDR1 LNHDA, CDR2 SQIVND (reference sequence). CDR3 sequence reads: CASSNRAGLNEKLFF. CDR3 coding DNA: TGTGCCAGTAGTAACAGGGCCGGACTTAATGAAAAACTGTTTTTT. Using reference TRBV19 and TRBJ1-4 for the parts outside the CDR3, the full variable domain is DGGITQSPKYLFRKEGQNVTLSCEQNLNHDAMYWYRQDPGQGLRLIYYSQIVNDFQKGDIAEGYSVSREKKESFPLTVTSAQKNPTAFYLCASSNRAGLNEKLFFGSGTQLSVL.

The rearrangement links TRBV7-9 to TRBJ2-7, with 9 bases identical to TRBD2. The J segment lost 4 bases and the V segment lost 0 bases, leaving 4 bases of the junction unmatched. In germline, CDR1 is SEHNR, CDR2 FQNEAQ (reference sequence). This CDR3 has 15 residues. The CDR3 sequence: CASSLALAGYYEQYF. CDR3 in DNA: TGTGCCAGCAGCTTAGCTCTAGCGGGATATTACGAGCAGTACTTC.

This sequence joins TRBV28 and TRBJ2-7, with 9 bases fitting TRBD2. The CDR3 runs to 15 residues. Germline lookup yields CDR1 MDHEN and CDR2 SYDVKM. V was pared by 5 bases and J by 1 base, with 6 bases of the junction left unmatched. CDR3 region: CASSGTSGLSYEQYF. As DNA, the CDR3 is TGTGCCAGCAGTGGTACTAGCGGGCTATCCTACGAGCAGTACTTC.

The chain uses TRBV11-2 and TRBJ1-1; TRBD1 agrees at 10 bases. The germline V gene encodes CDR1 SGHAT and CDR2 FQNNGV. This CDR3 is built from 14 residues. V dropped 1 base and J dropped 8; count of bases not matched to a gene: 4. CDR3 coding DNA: TGTGCCAGCAGCTTAGTTAGGACAGGGGGAGAAGCTTTCTTT. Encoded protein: CASSLVRTGGEAFF.